This T cell receptor (beta chain) derives from a study of T cell repertoires in cytomegalovirus infection. Study background: In public TCR beta signatures, there were indications of both CMV infection and matching HLA type. Points from the study as a whole: Across the ex vivo response, the dominant clonotypes were HLA-C-restricted CMV-specific TCR beta clonotypes. Public TCR beta family frequency separated CMV-and-HLA carriers, including in an independent cohort.

Trimming at V came to 4 bases and at J to 6 bases, leaving 5 bases not matched to a gene. The CDR3 contains 12 residues. Germline V gives CDR1 DFQATT, CDR2 SNEGSKA (reference sequence). This clonotype was counted between two and nine times. The antigen remains undetermined. Each CDR3 protein is one row after TCRdb ran MiXCR on the reads. The sample records around 100,000 distinct CDR3 sequences, approximately 17% being singletons. The TCR originated in a human donor in good health (CMV status not recorded). Some clones in this sample may be carry-over from other donors' samples. Sequencing input: PBMCs. V usage is TRBV20-1 and J usage is TRBJ2-7; 8 positions agree with TRBD2. CDR3 DNA sequence: TGCAGTGCTACCGGGGGGGGCGTCGAGCAGTACTTC. This sequence encodes CSATGGGVEQYF.